This is a list of T cell receptor beta chains from one sample in a study of naive and memory T cell subsets. A single record per CDR3 protein comes from TCRdb applying MiXCR to the UMI-ligation and nested PCR reads. Here the sample spans about 150,000 distinct CDR3 sequences, about 15% being singletons. Sequencing was performed on naive CD4+ T cells from blood. Receptors were obtained from a human donor in good health. The CDR3 runs from the conserved cysteine through the conserved F or W. A D gene is named only where the DNA matches it firmly. Clone size, where shown, is once, few, many, or a class for clones that have expanded.

V gene: TRBV25-1
clone size: .
D gene: TRBD1
J gene: TRBJ2-5
CDR3 DNA: TGTGCCAGCAGTGCAGGGGGTCGGGAGACCCAGTACTTC
CDR3 protein: CASSAGGRETQYF

V gene: TRBV11-2
clone size: few
D gene: .
J gene: TRBJ2-7
CDR3 DNA: TGTGCCAGCAGCTTAGATTCCGGACTAAGCGAGCAGTACTTC
CDR3 protein: CASSLDSGLSEQYF

V gene: TRBV7-2
clone size: few
D gene: .
J gene: TRBJ2-6
CDR3 DNA: TGTGCCAGCAGCTTAGCCCCCCCAGGGCCTCGGGCCAACGTCCTGACTTTC
CDR3 protein: CASSLAPPGPRANVLTF

V gene: TRBV29-1
clone size: few
D gene: .
J gene: TRBJ1-1
CDR3 DNA: TGCAGCGTTTGCAGTGCGGGGGTTTGCACTGAAGCTTTCTTT
CDR3 protein: CSVCSAGVCTEAFF

V gene: TRBV4-3
clone size: few
D gene: .
J gene: TRBJ2-3
CDR3 DNA: TGCGCCAGCAGCCAAGGGGCCTCCCCAGATACGCAGTATTTT
CDR3 protein: CASSQGASPDTQYF

V gene: TRBV20-1
clone size: few
D gene: .
J gene: TRBJ1-2
CDR3 DNA: TGCAGTGCTAGAGGAGGAGGGAATAGCTATGGCTACACCTTC
CDR3 protein: CSARGGGNSYGYTF

V gene: TRBV20-1
clone size: .
D gene: .
J gene: TRBJ1-5
CDR3 DNA: TGCAGTGCTAGAGACTCGCCATATCAGCCCCAGCATTTT
CDR3 protein: CSARDSPYQPQHF

V gene: TRBV7-2
clone size: few
D gene: TRBD2
J gene: TRBJ2-1
CDR3 DNA: TGTGCCAGCAGCTTACGGTGGCGGGAGGGCCTGGATGAGCAGTTCTTC
CDR3 protein: CASSLRWREGLDEQFF

V gene: TRBV7-2
clone size: .
D gene: .
J gene: TRBJ2-3
CDR3 DNA: TGTGCCAGCAGCTTAGCGCGGAGCACAGATACGCAGTATTTT
CDR3 protein: CASSLARSTDTQYF

V gene: TRBV7-9
clone size: .
D gene: .
J gene: TRBJ1-1
CDR3 DNA: TGTGCCAGCAGCTTATTCGCAGGGACGAACACTGAAGCTTTCTTT
CDR3 protein: CASSLFAGTNTEAFF

V gene: TRBV6-1
clone size: .
D gene: .
J gene: TRBJ2-3
CDR3 DNA: TGTGCCAGCAGTGAAGCGGGGTTCGGTGGCGCAGATACGCAGTATTTT
CDR3 protein: CASSEAGFGGADTQYF

V gene: TRBV20-1
clone size: few
D gene: TRBD2
J gene: TRBJ2-1
CDR3 DNA: TGCAGTGCTCCGGGACTAGGTGATTTCGGAATCTACAATGAGCAGTTCTTC
CDR3 protein: CSAPGLGDFGIYNEQFF

V gene: TRBV3-1
clone size: few
D gene: TRBD1
J gene: TRBJ2-5
CDR3 DNA: TGTGCCAGCAGCCAAGACAGGGGGCGAACGGAGACCCAGTACTTC
CDR3 protein: CASSQDRGRTETQYF

V gene: TRBV20-1
clone size: .
D gene: TRBD2
J gene: TRBJ2-5
CDR3 DNA: TGCAGTGCTTATAGCGGGAGGGGGTCAGAGACCCAGTACTTC
CDR3 protein: CSAYSGRGSETQYF

V gene: TRBV12-3/TRBV12-4
clone size: .
D gene: TRBD1
J gene: TRBJ2-6
CDR3 DNA: TGTGCCATCGACAGGGGAACCGGGGCCAACGTCCTGACTTTC
CDR3 protein: CAIDRGTGANVLTF

V gene: TRBV12-3/TRBV12-4
clone size: few
D gene: .
J gene: TRBJ2-3
CDR3 DNA: TGTGCCAGCAGGCACCAGGGAGGCACGCAGTATTTT
CDR3 protein: CASRHQGGTQYF

V gene: TRBV11-1
clone size: few
D gene: .
J gene: TRBJ1-6
CDR3 DNA: TGTGCCAGCAGCTTGGACAGAATAAATTCACCCCTCCACTTT
CDR3 protein: CASSLDRINSPLHF

V gene: TRBV20-1
clone size: .
D gene: TRBD1
J gene: TRBJ2-5
CDR3 DNA: TGCAGTGCTAGACCCGACAGGGAGCAAGAGACCCAGTACTTC
CDR3 protein: CSARPDREQETQYF

V gene: TRBV11-2
clone size: .
D gene: TRBD2
J gene: TRBJ2-2
CDR3 DNA: TGTGCCAGCAGCCCCCGACTAGCGGGAGGTTTCACCGGGGAGCTGTTTTTT
CDR3 protein: CASSPRLAGGFTGELFF

V gene: TRBV12-3/TRBV12-4
clone size: few
D gene: .
J gene: TRBJ1-5
CDR3 DNA: TGTGCCAGCAGCACGGGACTGGGCAATCAGCCCCAGCATTTT
CDR3 protein: CASSTGLGNQPQHF

V gene: TRBV28
clone size: .
D gene: TRBD1
J gene: TRBJ1-5
CDR3 DNA: TGTGCCAGCAGGGGGACAGGGTGTGGCAATCAGCCCCAGCATTTT
CDR3 protein: CASRGTGCGNQPQHF

V gene: TRBV5-1
clone size: few
D gene: .
J gene: TRBJ2-2
CDR3 DNA: TGCGCCAGCAGCGACAGCCAGGGGTCGAACACCGGGGAGCTGTTTTTT
CDR3 protein: CASSDSQGSNTGELFF

V gene: TRBV29-1
clone size: few
D gene: .
J gene: TRBJ2-7
CDR3 DNA: TGCAGCGTTGGCCGGGGAATTGAGCAGTACTTC
CDR3 protein: CSVGRGIEQYF

V gene: TRBV4-3
clone size: .
D gene: .
J gene: TRBJ2-3
CDR3 DNA: TGCGCCAGCAGCCAAGCCAGGGCGGTAGATACGCAGTATTTT
CDR3 protein: CASSQARAVDTQYF

V gene: TRBV12-3/TRBV12-4
clone size: few
D gene: .
J gene: TRBJ2-7
CDR3 DNA: TGTGCCAGCAGTTTAACCTACAGCGAGCAGTACTTC
CDR3 protein: CASSLTYSEQYF

V gene: TRBV18
clone size: few
D gene: TRBD2
J gene: TRBJ2-3
CDR3 DNA: TGTGCCAGCTCACTCCTAGCGGGAGACGGCACAGATACGCAGTATTTT
CDR3 protein: CASSLLAGDGTDTQYF

V gene: TRBV6-2/TRBV6-3
clone size: few
D gene: .
J gene: TRBJ2-1
CDR3 DNA: TGTGCCAGCAGAGAGGGGTACAATGAGCAGTTCTTC
CDR3 protein: CASREGYNEQFF

V gene: TRBV7-7
clone size: .
D gene: .
J gene: TRBJ2-2
CDR3 DNA: TGTGCCAGCAGCCTTACCCACACCGGGGAGCTGTTTTTT
CDR3 protein: CASSLTHTGELFF

V gene: TRBV2
clone size: .
D gene: TRBD2
J gene: TRBJ2-7
CDR3 DNA: TGTGCCAGCAAACGGACTAGCGGTTCCTACGAGCAGTACTTC
CDR3 protein: CASKRTSGSYEQYF

V gene: TRBV12-3/TRBV12-4
clone size: .
D gene: TRBD1
J gene: TRBJ2-1
CDR3 DNA: TGTGCCAGCGCCGGGACAGGGGAGCATGAGCAGTTCTTC
CDR3 protein: CASAGTGEHEQFF

V gene: TRBV20-1
clone size: .
D gene: .
J gene: TRBJ2-5
CDR3 DNA: TGCAGTGCTAGGCCCGTTGGGCTAGCAGAGACCCAGTACTTC
CDR3 protein: CSARPVGLAETQYF

V gene: TRBV28
clone size: .
D gene: TRBD2
J gene: TRBJ2-3
CDR3 DNA: TGTGCCAGCAGTCCCTGGGGACTAGCGGGAGGGACAGATACGCAGTATTTT
CDR3 protein: CASSPWGLAGGTDTQYF

V gene: TRBV28
clone size: few
D gene: .
J gene: TRBJ1-4
CDR3 DNA: TGTGCCAGCAGTGCCGGGGATGCAACTAATGAAAAACTGTTTTTT
CDR3 protein: CASSAGDATNEKLFF

V gene: TRBV10-1
clone size: few
D gene: .
J gene: TRBJ2-2
CDR3 DNA: TGCGCCAGCAGTAACAGGCAGGGAGACATCGCGAACACCGGGGAGCTGTTTTTT
CDR3 protein: CASSNRQGDIANTGELFF